One TCR beta chain is described in this entry. This clone has just one count. Its antigen is currently not known. One base away there is no much larger clone; base qualities are not given. Patients with a history of autoimmune disease or receiving systemic immunosuppression were excluded from the trial. Peripheral blood for TCR sequencing was drawn from every dose cohort at baseline, at cycle 4 day 1 and at cycle 7 day 1. The samples were taken from a phase I, first-in-human, multicenter, open-label dose-escalation trial of ivuxolimab. Adults with locally advanced or metastatic melanoma, renal cell carcinoma, hepatocellular carcinoma or head and neck squamous cell carcinoma were enrolled in the trial. Before TCR sequencing, CD4+ T cells and CD8+ T cells were sorted from peripheral blood as separate populations. To sequence the TCRbeta CDR3 region, genomic DNA was isolated from the sorted cells. The immunoSEQ Assay was used for sequencing of TCRbeta CDR3 regions. What TCRdb holds here is the immuneACCESS table cut down to in-frame rearrangements. Part of the clones is not present; checked against another copy, under half of the missing clones reflect an unresolved V gene, and the others are unexplained. Counted in this sample were tens of thousands of clones; 70% to 85% of them appeared once. Roughly 4% of the sample rests with the top ten.

The data derive from a study of OX40 agonist ivuxolimab in advanced cancers. About the investigation overall: Ivuxolimab was a fully human IgG2 agonistic monoclonal antibody targeting the costimulatory receptor OX40 (CD134). Intravenous ivuxolimab was administered to patients every 2 weeks at six dose levels: 0.01, 0.1, 0.3, 1.5, 3 and 10 mg/kg. Of the approximately 53 patients in dose escalation, 19 had hepatocellular carcinoma, some 15 had melanoma, 9 had renal cell carcinoma and 9 had head and neck cancer. The dose-escalation cohort was about 86% male with a mean age of 60 years, ranging from about 20 to 80. Prior anti-PD-1, anti-PD-L1 or anti-CTLA-4 therapy was permitted, and checkpoint inhibitors had been received by under 50% of dose-escalation patients. Partial responses occurred in three dose-escalation patients: two with cutaneous melanoma and one with hepatocellular carcinoma. The point of sequencing TCRbeta in the periphery was to test whether ivuxolimab changed TCR sequence diversity and drove clonal T-cell expansion. The paper covers the monotherapy dose-escalation part of the phase I ivuxolimab trial, which included N ≈ 50 patients. Overall results and qualifications from the work: Clonal expansion of both CD4+ and CD8+ blood T cells was observed from baseline to week 6 at doses 0.1 to 3.0 mg/kg. Low levels of normalized T-cell clonal expansion were also seen in some patients who did not respond. In the 0.1-3.0 mg/kg groups, partial responders were among the patients with the lowest normalized peripheral clonal expansion, particularly in CD8+ T cells. Antigen specificity was not determined for the clonally expanded peripheral T cells. After ivuxolimab, expanded clones were on average more numerous among CD8+ T cells than among CD4+ T cells.

This clonotype was sampled from an adult with an advanced solid tumor such as melanoma, head and neck, liver or kidney cancer. The sample consisted of CD4+ or CD8+ T cells sorted from blood, taken in a trial of the OX40 agonist ivuxolimab.

In nucleotides, the sequence is TGCAGCGTTGGGCAGAACACAGATACGCAGTATTTT. It codes for CSVGQNTDTQYF. The sequence is built from TRBV29-1 and TRBJ2-3, with the D gene not confidently named. Including the terminal cysteine and phenylalanine, the CDR3 comprises 12 residues. Of the read, only the CDR3 DNA is kept; its 36 bases are in frame from base 1. CDR1 SQVTM and CDR2 ANQGSEA were looked up in the germline V gene. The V and J ends are trimmed by 4 bases and 2 bases, leaving 7 bases between them.